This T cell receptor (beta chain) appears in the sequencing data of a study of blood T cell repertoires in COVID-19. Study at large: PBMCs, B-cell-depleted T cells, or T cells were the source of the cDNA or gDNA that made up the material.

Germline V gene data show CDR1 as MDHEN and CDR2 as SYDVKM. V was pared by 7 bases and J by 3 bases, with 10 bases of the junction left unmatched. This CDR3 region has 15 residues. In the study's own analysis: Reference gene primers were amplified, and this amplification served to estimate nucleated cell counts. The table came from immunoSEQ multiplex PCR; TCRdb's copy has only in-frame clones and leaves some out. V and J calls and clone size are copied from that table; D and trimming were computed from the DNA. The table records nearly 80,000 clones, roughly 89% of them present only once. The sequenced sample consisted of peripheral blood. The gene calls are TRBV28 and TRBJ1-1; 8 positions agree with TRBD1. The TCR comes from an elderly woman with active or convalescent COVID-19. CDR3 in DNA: TGTGCCAGCACCAGACAGGGGATTCGTGACACTGAAGCTTTCTTT. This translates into CASTRQGIRDTEAFF. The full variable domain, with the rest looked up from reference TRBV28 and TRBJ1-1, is DVKVTQSSRYLVKRTGEKVFLECVQDMDHENMFWYRQDPGLGLRLIYFSYDVKMKEKGDIPEGYSVSREKKERFSLILESASTNQTSMYLCASTRQGIRDTEAFFGQGTRLTVV.